The next 30 T cell receptor beta chains were all read from a single sample in a study of cytomegalovirus exposure and HLA in healthy donors (dated by TCRdb to between 2016 and 2019). The protocol used for the library was the immunoSEQ multiplex PCR assay. A mixture of 60 forward primers for TCR Vbeta segments and 13 reverse primers for TCR Jbeta segments was used in the multiplex PCR. Not all clones reach the TCRdb copy of this immuneACCESS table, which keeps in-frame sequences only. Checked studies attribute under half of the gap to unresolved V genes and leave the rest unexplained. Per the sample table, the count is about 70,000 clones. 2% to 2.5% of the sample lies in the top ten. Source material: PBMCs. The receptors shown here come from a female donor in good health and CMV-seropositive.

CDR3 residues: CASSHKGQGINQPQHF. The DNA of the CDR3 is TGCGCCAGCAGCCATAAGGGACAGGGAATCAATCAGCCCCAGCATTTT. The rearrangement uses TRBV4-1 and TRBJ1-5, with 9 bases identical to TRBD1. V gave up 3 bases and J gave up 3 bases; unmatched junction bases: 6. The CDR3 spans 16 residues. In germline, CDR1 is MGHRA, CDR2 YSYEKL.

V is TRBV28 and J is TRBJ1-2; 8 nucleotides line up with TRBD1. The V gene end was trimmed by 8 bases and the J gene end by 5 bases; junction bases not matched to a gene: 10. CDR1 and CDR2 (germline): MDHEN, SYDVKM. The CDR3 is 14 amino acids. In nucleotides, the CDR3 is TGTGCCAGCCATGACGGACAGGGACGGTATGGCTACACCTTC. This translates into CASHDGQGRYGYTF.

As DNA, the CDR3 is TGTGCCAGCAGCCCCGGGATTTCCTACGAGCAGTACTTC. As protein: CASSPGISYEQYF. V usage is TRBV25-1 and J usage is TRBJ2-7; weak D call: TRBD2 (5 bases). Trimming took off 6 bases at V and 1 base at J, with 10 bases between the two ends. In germline, CDR1 is MGHDK, CDR2 SYGVNS. The CDR3 has 13 amino acids.

The chain links TRBV9 to TRBJ2-1; D is undetermined. The V end was cut by 4 bases, the J end by 3 bases, with 11 bases between. Per the germline V gene, CDR1 is SGDLS and CDR2 is YYNGEE. The CDR3 length is 14 residues. The CDR3 protein is CASSPRVNYNEQFF. For the CDR3, the DNA is TGTGCCAGCAGCCCCCGAGTAAACTACAATGAGCAGTTCTTC.

V is TRBV7-9 and J is TRBJ2-1, with D possibly TRBD2 on 6 matching bases. CDR1 is SEHNR and CDR2 is FQNEAQ in the germline V gene (reference sequence). Between the trimmed V and J ends, which lost 7 bases and 0 bases, there was a span of 13 bases. The CDR3 runs 15 residues. The CDR3 coding sequence is TGTGCCAGCACCCTCTACGGGAGCTCCTACAATGAGCAGTTCTTC. This sequence encodes CASTLYGSSYNEQFF.

The chain uses TRBV5-6 and TRBJ2-7; 8 bases map to TRBD1. In germline, CDR1 is SGHDT, CDR2 YYEEEE. V lost 3 bases to trimming and J lost 3 bases; unmatched junction nucleotides: 11. The CDR3 is made up of 16 amino acids. CDR3 sequence: CASSSLGQGVFYEQYF. CDR3 DNA sequence: TGTGCCAGCAGCTCACTTGGACAGGGAGTTTTCTACGAGCAGTACTTC.

V is TRBV9 and J is TRBJ2-3; 7 bases align to TRBD2. Germline values: CDR1 SGDLS, CDR2 YYNGEE. Germline trimming cut 4 bases from V and 1 base from J; bases unmatched to any gene: 12. The CDR3 totals 17 residues. The CDR3: CASSLYDGGSRTDTQYF. CDR3 coding DNA: TGTGCCAGCAGCCTATACGACGGGGGGTCTCGCACAGATACGCAGTATTTT.

The chain couples TRBV2 to TRBJ2-7; TRBD1 is a possible D gene (6 bases). CDR1 is SNHLY, CDR2 FYNNEI, per germline. This CDR3 spans 13 amino acids. The ends were cut back, 4 bases at V and 3 bases at J, with 10 bases in the middle. The CDR3 DNA is TGTGCCAGCAGTGCCGGACAGATCTACGAGCAGTACTTC. Protein product: CASSAGQIYEQYF.

A remark on this clone: The sample carries other DNA sequences with the same CDR3. The chain employs TRBV6-1 and TRBJ2-5; 10 nucleotides match TRBD2. The CDR3 extends over 15 amino acids. With 0 bases clipped from V and 2 bases from J, the junction kept 0 bases outside the gene matches. Per germline, CDR1 MNHNS and CDR2 SASEGT. In DNA form, the CDR3 reads TGTGCCAGCAGTGAAGCTAGCGGGGGGCAAGAGACCCAGTACTTC. Its protein is CASSEASGGQETQYF.

The chain recombines TRBV18 with TRBJ2-3, with no clear D. Germline CDR1 is KGHSH and CDR2 is LQKENI. The CDR3 length is 13 residues. V gave up 8 bases and J gave up 2 bases, with 11 bases separating them. DNA for the CDR3: TGTGCCAGCGCCACTACCTTCACAGATACGCAGTATTTT. It translates to CASATTFTDTQYF.

The genes are TRBV13 and TRBJ1-3; D is unresolved. Germline CDR1 PRHDT, CDR2 FYEKMQ (reference sequence). The CDR3 is made up of 14 amino acids. The V gene lost 5 bases and the J gene lost 0 bases, with 8 bases spanning the gap. CDR3 region: CASSPESSGNTIYF. CDR3 nucleotide sequence: TGTGCCAGCAGCCCCGAGAGCTCTGGAAACACCATATATTTT.

The rearrangement links TRBV6-1 to TRBJ1-2, with 11 bases that match TRBD1. The CDR3 extends over 14 amino acids. Germline V gene sequence: CDR1 MNHNS, CDR2 SASEGT. The ends lost 5 bases at V and 5 bases at J; junction bases unmatched: 4. The CDR3 loop is CASSLGQGEYGYTF. CDR3 bases: TGTGCCAGCAGTTTGGGACAGGGGGAGTATGGCTACACCTTC.

V is TRBV9 and J is TRBJ1-2, with TRBD1 matching 7 bases. Trimming cost V 3 bases and J 3 bases; bases outside gene matches: 5. This CDR3 has 14 amino acids. Germline assignment: CDR1 SGDLS and CDR2 YYNGEE. CDR3 in amino acids: CASSGGQRYYGYTF. CDR3 in DNA: TGTGCCAGCAGCGGGGGACAGCGATACTATGGCTACACCTTC.

CDR3 DNA: TGCGCCAGCAGCTCGGGGAACACAAATTCCTACAATGAGCAGTTCTTC. This translates into CASSSGNTNSYNEQFF. The chain carries TRBV5-1 and TRBJ2-1; weak D call: TRBD2 (5 bases). Trimming left V 3 bases short and J 1 base short, with 14 bases between. The CDR3 has 16 residues. Germline assignment: CDR1 SGHRS and CDR2 YFSETQ.

The chain links TRBV7-3 to TRBJ2-5, with TRBD2 matching 10 bases. Trimming removed 2 bases from V and 2 bases from J; junction bases left unmatched: 2. CDR1 SGHTA and CDR2 FQGTGA come from the germline V gene. The CDR3 covers 15 residues. For the CDR3, the DNA is TGTGCCAGCAGCTTAGGAGCGGGAGGGCAAGAGACCCAGTACTTC. Amino acids: CASSLGAGGQETQYF.

The chain joins TRBV18 to TRBJ2-1; maybe TRBD2 (6 bases). Germline V gene sequence: CDR1 KGHSH, CDR2 LQKENI. The CDR3 totals 14 residues. Between the trimmed V and J ends, which lost 0 bases and 5 bases, there was a span of 8 bases. In nucleotides, the CDR3 is TGTGCCAGCTCACCACCCCTAGCGAACAATGAGCAGTTCTTC. Amino acid sequence: CASSPPLANNEQFF.

The V call is TRBV6-5, the J call TRBJ2-7; 7 nucleotides match TRBD2. Germline V lookup: CDR1 MNHEY, CDR2 SVGAGI. V lost 7 bases and J lost 2; bases outside the gene matches: 8. The CDR3 contains 14 residues. The CDR3 here is CASTDGGVTYEQYF. DNA of the CDR3: TGTGCCAGCACCGATGGGGGGGTTACCTACGAGCAGTACTTC.

The chain couples TRBV6-6 to TRBJ1-3, with D possibly matching TRBD1 (5 bases). The CDR3 runs 15 residues. Trimming took off 3 bases at V and 11 bases at J, with 20 bases between the two ends. The germline CDR1 and CDR2 sequences are MNHNY and SVGAGI (reference sequence). DNA for the CDR3: TGTGCCAGCAGTTATTCTGCAGGGATGGGGAATCCCATATATTTT. Translating gives CASSYSAGMGNPIYF.

The chain couples TRBV30 to TRBJ1-4; D call uncertain. Between the trimmed V and J ends, which lost 0 bases and 7 bases, there was a span of 6 bases. This CDR3 is built from 12 residues. Germline-derived CDR1 and CDR2 are GTSNPN and SVGIG (reference sequence). Written as DNA, the CDR3 is TGTGCCTGGAGTGTCACAGCTGAAAAACTGTTTTTT. Translated, it gives CAWSVTAEKLFF.

The J gene is TRBJ1-1, the V gene TRBV5-4; D is unclear. The CDR3 runs to 16 residues. V was clipped by 5 bases and J by 1 base, with 18 bases between them. CDR1 and CDR2 (germline): SGHNT, YYREEE (reference sequence). In nucleotides, the CDR3 is TGTGCCAGCAGTCAAGGCGGGAGGTTCTCGAACACTGAAGCTTTCTTT. Translating gives CASSQGGRFSNTEAFF.

This sequence joins TRBV19 and TRBJ1-2, with 8 bases matching TRBD1. This CDR3 has 15 residues. Trimming removed 4 bases from V and 4 bases from J; junction bases left unmatched: 8. CDR1 is LNHDA, CDR2 SQIVND, per germline (reference sequence). CDR3 loop: CASSSPGTGPYGYTF. The CDR3 DNA reads as TGTGCCAGTAGTAGTCCCGGGACAGGACCCTATGGCTACACCTTC. Using reference TRBV19 and TRBJ1-2 for the parts outside the CDR3, the full variable domain is DGGITQSPKYLFRKEGQNVTLSCEQNLNHDAMYWYRQDPGQGLRLIYYSQIVNDFQKGDIAEGYSVSREKKESFPLTVTSAQKNPTAFYLCASSSPGTGPYGYTFGSGTRLTVV.

The gene calls are TRBV7-2 and TRBJ2-5; unclear D gene. The CDR3 has 13 residues. Trimming cost V 1 base and J 4 bases, with 7 bases left between them. The germline V gene has CDR1 SGHTA and CDR2 FQGNSA. CDR3 protein: CASSLVHGETQYF. In nucleotides, the CDR3 is TGTGCCAGCAGCTTAGTTCACGGAGAGACCCAGTACTTC. The entire variable domain, with the rest obtained from reference TRBV7-2 and TRBJ2-5, is as follows: GAGVSQSPSNKVTEKGKDVELRCDPISGHTALYWYRQSLGQGLEFLIYFQGNSAPDKSGLPSDRFSAERTGGSVSTLTIQRTQQEDSAVYLCASSLVHGETQYFGPGTRLLVL.

The DNA for the CDR3 is TGTGCCAGCAGGAGACTAGCGGGAGAGCAGCAGTACTTC. Encoded protein: CASRRLAGEQQYF. The chain has TRBV27 and TRBJ2-7, with 12 bases that match TRBD2. J was trimmed by 8 bases and V by 6 bases; bases with no gene match: 5. This CDR3 has 13 amino acids. Looked up from germline, CDR1 is MNHEY and CDR2 is SMNVEV (reference sequence).

The J gene is TRBJ1-5, the V gene TRBV5-5; D is unresolved. From germline, CDR1 is SGHKS and CDR2 YYEKEE (reference sequence). The V gene lost 4 bases and the J gene lost 4 bases, with 12 bases spanning the gap. The CDR3 extends over 14 amino acids. Written as DNA, the CDR3 is TGTGCCAGCAGCGTGGCAGGTGGGAATCAGCCCCAGCATTTT. Residues: CASSVAGGNQPQHF.

This chain joins TRBV6-1 and TRBJ1-5; 7 bases are a match to TRBD1. V shed 5 bases and J 5 bases; nucleotides not matched to a gene: 6. CDR1 is MNHNS, CDR2 SASEGT, per germline. This CDR3 contains 14 residues. CDR3 DNA sequence: TGTGCCAGCAGTCGGACAGGACTTTATCAGCCCCAGCATTTT. Translation: CASSRTGLYQPQHF.

The chain employs TRBV27 and TRBJ1-4; the match to TRBD1 covers 7 bases. Germline V gene sequence: CDR1 MNHEY, CDR2 SMNVEV (reference sequence). The ends lost 6 bases at V and 8 bases at J; junction bases unmatched: 12. There are 15 residues in the CDR3. CDR3 DNA sequence: TGTGCCAGCAGGACCCAAAGAGGGGGCACGGAAAAACTGTTTTTT. As protein: CASRTQRGGTEKLFF. Drawing the rest from reference TRBV27 and TRBJ1-4, the complete variable domain is EAQVTQNPRYLITVTGKKLTVTCSQNMNHEYMSWYRQDPGLGLRQIYYSMNVEVTDKGDVPEGYKVSRKEKRNFPLILESPSPNQTSLYFCASRTQRGGTEKLFFGSGTQLSVL.

This chain joins TRBV6-1 and TRBJ1-6, with 9 bases that match TRBD1. CDR1 is MNHNS, CDR2 SASEGT, per germline. The V gene end was trimmed by 4 bases and the J gene end by 10 bases; junction bases not matched to a gene: 8. The CDR3 sequence is 15 residues long. The CDR3 nucleotides read TGTGCCAGCAGTGGAGGGAGGACAGGGGAGTCACCCCTCCACTTT. Protein: CASSGGRTGESPLHF.

This chain joins TRBV7-8 and TRBJ1-5, with TRBD1 matching over 7 bases. The germline CDR1 and CDR2 sequences are SGHVS and FQNEAQ. The CDR3 runs to 14 residues. With V trimmed by 5 bases and J by 2 bases, 3 bases remained unmatched. The CDR3 bases are TGTGCCAGCAGCGACAGGGCTGGCAATCAGCCCCAGCATTTT. Translation: CASSDRAGNQPQHF.

The chain recombines TRBV6-5 with TRBJ2-1; D uncertain. The CDR3 runs to 13 residues. CDR1 and CDR2 (germline): MNHEY, SVGAGI. Trimming took 8 bases from V and 10 from J, leaving 18 bases between them. CDR3 in amino acids: CASREVIGLEQFF. CDR3 in DNA: TGTGCCAGCCGAGAGGTTATCGGGTTGGAGCAGTTCTTC.

This chain uses TRBV6-5 with TRBJ2-7; 9 nucleotides agree with TRBD1. Germline assignment: CDR1 MNHEY and CDR2 SVGAGI. The CDR3 spans 14 residues. V lost 5 bases, J lost 2 bases, and 4 bases stayed unmatched. The CDR3 region has the DNA TGTGCCAGCAGTCGGGACAGGGAAGCCTACGAGCAGTACTTC. Translated, it gives CASSRDREAYEQYF.